These 2 T cell receptor beta chains originate from one sample sequenced in a study of cytomegalovirus exposure and HLA in healthy donors. The primer mix had 60 Vbeta and 13 Jbeta primers. Measured with immunoSEQ multiplex PCR; TCRdb has only the in-frame clones, and not every one. The sample consists of roughly 100,000 clones, 82% of them appearing once. Sequenced sample: PBMCs. The receptors were gathered from a man aged 50-60 years in good health and CMV-seronegative.

The rearrangement joins TRBV25-1 to TRBJ2-3; 10 positions agree with TRBD1. The V and J ends lost 4 bases and 5 bases, in that order; junction bases with no gene match: 9. The CDR3 extends over 16 amino acids. Germline V gene sequence: CDR1 MGHDK, CDR2 SYGVNS. The CDR3 spells CASSAAGTGVGDTQYF. The CDR3 DNA reads as TGTGCCAGCAGTGCTGCCGGGACAGGGGTCGGAGATACGCAGTATTTT. Combining the CDR3 with reference TRBV25-1 and TRBJ2-3 gives the whole variable domain EADIYQTPRYLVIGTGKKITLECSQTMGHDKMYWYQQDPGMELHLIHYSYGVNSTEKGDLSSESTVSRIRTEHFPLTLESARPSHTSQYLCASSAAGTGVGDTQYFGPGTRLTVL.

The chain combines TRBV5-1 with TRBJ2-2; D is perhaps TRBD1 (5 bases). Per germline, CDR1 SGHRS and CDR2 YFSETQ. The CDR3 extends over 14 amino acids. V lost 0 bases and J 5 bases, leaving 8 bases between the germline ends. The CDR3 DNA reads TGCGCCAGCAGCTTGGGAGCAGGGACCGGGGAGCTGTTTTTT. Translating it yields CASSLGAGTGELFF.